One and the same sample provided the 11 T cell receptor beta chains below, sequenced in a study of T cell responses to AZD1222 COVID-19 vaccine. Method: immunoSEQ multiplex PCR; TCRdb's copy keeps in-frame clones and lacks some. The top ten hold roughly 1.8% of the sample, which has roughly 140,000 clones, around nine tenths seen once. The specimen comprised peripheral blood, sampled on day 0 of AZD1222 vaccination. The receptors here all came from an adult in good health.

The V call is TRBV9, the J call TRBJ2-5; D gene uncertain. Germline V gives CDR1 SGDLS, CDR2 YYNGEE. The CDR3 length is 14 residues. V was clipped by 0 bases and J by 5 bases, with 11 bases between them. CDR3 in DNA: TGTGCCAGCAGCGTAGGAGGTGCGACGGAGACCCAGTACTTC. This gives the protein CASSVGGATETQYF.

The J gene is TRBJ2-3, the V gene TRBV4-2; 8 bases map to TRBD2. Germline CDR1 LGHNA, CDR2 YNFKEQ. The CDR3 length is 16 residues. With V trimmed by 1 base and J by 2 bases, 5 bases remained unmatched. CDR3 bases: TGTGCCAGCAGCCAAGGGGTTAGCGGGGCCACAGATACGCAGTATTTT. It translates to CASSQGVSGATDTQYF.

The V gene is TRBV5-1, the J gene TRBJ2-5, with 8 nucleotides matching TRBD1. The V and J ends lost 0 bases and 5 bases, in that order; junction bases with no gene match: 0. The CDR3 length is 13 residues. Per the germline V gene, CDR1 is SGHRS and CDR2 is YFSETQ. DNA of the CDR3: TGCGCCAGCAGCTTGGGACAGGGGGAGACCCAGTACTTC. Its translation is CASSLGQGETQYF.

The rearrangement joins TRBV2 to TRBJ1-3; D call uncertain. With 8 bases removed from V and 0 bases from J, the gap between germline ends came to 11 bases. Germline assignment: CDR1 SNHLY and CDR2 FYNNEI. This CDR3 region has 14 residues. The CDR3 sequence: CASGGRSSGNTIYF. DNA for the CDR3: TGTGCCAGCGGCGGACGGAGCTCTGGAAACACCATATATTTT.

The chain recombines TRBV27 with TRBJ1-1; 9 bases agree with TRBD1. V trimming: 6 bases; J trimming: 0 bases; junction bases outside the gene matches: 8. CDR1 MNHEY and CDR2 SMNVEV come from the germline V gene (reference sequence). The CDR3 runs 16 residues. The CDR3 DNA follows: TGTGCCAGCAGCTTAGGACAGGGGCGACTGAACACTGAAGCTTTCTTT. It is translated as CASSLGQGRLNTEAFF.

The chain recombines TRBV5-1 with TRBJ1-1, with D perhaps matching TRBD1 (6 bases). Germline assignment: CDR1 SGHRS and CDR2 YFSETQ. CDR3 size: 16 residues. V was clipped by 1 base and J by 1 base, with 14 bases between them. CDR3 residues: CASSLQGGGSNTEAFF. CDR3 nucleotides: TGCGCCAGCAGCTTGCAGGGAGGGGGTTCGAACACTGAAGCTTTCTTT.

The gene calls are TRBV5-1 and TRBJ2-1, with a tentative D call TRBD1 (5 bases). V dropped 4 bases and J dropped 4 bases, with 18 bases sitting between them. CDR3 length: 16 residues. The germline CDR1 and CDR2 sequences are SGHRS and YFSETQ. CDR3 sequence: CASSPDTWYSYNEQFF. The CDR3 nucleotides are TGCGCCAGCAGCCCGGACACATGGTATAGTTACAATGAGCAGTTCTTC.

The CDR3 sequence is CASSFQTPIKGEQYF. CDR3 in DNA: TGTGCCAGCAGTTTCCAGACCCCGATCAAGGGCGAGCAGTACTTC. The chain couples TRBV27 to TRBJ2-7; D not certain. Germline V gene lookup returns CDR1 MNHEY and CDR2 SMNVEV (reference sequence). Trimming removed 3 bases at V and 6 bases at J, with 18 bases between. The CDR3 is made up of 15 amino acids.

This sequence joins TRBV19 and TRBJ2-1; D is unresolved. The CDR3 runs 16 residues. The V gene lost 5 bases and the J gene lost 8 bases, with 22 bases spanning the gap. Per the germline V gene, CDR1 is LNHDA and CDR2 is SQIVND (reference sequence). The chain's CDR3 is CASSSRSGRVGDEQFF. CDR3 DNA sequence: TGTGCCAGTAGTTCTCGATCTGGAAGGGTAGGTGATGAGCAGTTCTTC.

This clone was seen a single time. The gene calls are TRBV5-1 and TRBJ2-5; perhaps TRBD2 as D (6 bases). CDR1 is SGHRS and CDR2 is YFSETQ in the germline V gene. CDR3 length: 14 amino acids. V dropped 2 bases and J dropped 0 bases, with 8 bases sitting between them. CDR3 region: CASSFGTYQETQYF. The DNA for the CDR3 is TGCGCCAGCAGCTTTGGGACTTACCAAGAGACCCAGTACTTC.

J is TRBJ2-1 and V is TRBV19, with 7 bases identical to TRBD2. The CDR3 extends over 14 amino acids. CDR1 LNHDA and CDR2 SQIVND come from the germline V gene (reference sequence). V trimming: 1 base; J trimming: 5 bases; junction bases outside the gene matches: 2. CDR3 DNA: TGTGCCAGTAGTATAGCGGCGGGGGACAATGAGCAGTTCTTC. This gives the protein CASSIAAGDNEQFF.